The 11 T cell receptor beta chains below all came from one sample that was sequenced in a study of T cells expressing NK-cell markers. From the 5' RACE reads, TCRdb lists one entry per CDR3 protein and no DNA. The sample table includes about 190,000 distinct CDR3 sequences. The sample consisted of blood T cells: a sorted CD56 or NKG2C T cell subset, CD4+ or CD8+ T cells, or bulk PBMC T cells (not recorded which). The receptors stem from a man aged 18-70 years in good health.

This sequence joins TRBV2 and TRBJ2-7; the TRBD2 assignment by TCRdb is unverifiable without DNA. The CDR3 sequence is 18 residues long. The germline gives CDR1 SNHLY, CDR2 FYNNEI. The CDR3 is CASSGPGLAGGWSYEQYF.

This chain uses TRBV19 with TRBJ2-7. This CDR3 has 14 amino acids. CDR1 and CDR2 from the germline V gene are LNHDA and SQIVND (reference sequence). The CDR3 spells CASSIGGGLAEQYF. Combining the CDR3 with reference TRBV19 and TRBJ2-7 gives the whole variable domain DGGITQSPKYLFRKEGQNVTLSCEQNLNHDAMYWYRQDPGQGLRLIYYSQIVNDFQKGDIAEGYSVSREKKESFPLTVTSAQKNPTAFYLCASSIGGGLAEQYFGPGTRLTVT.

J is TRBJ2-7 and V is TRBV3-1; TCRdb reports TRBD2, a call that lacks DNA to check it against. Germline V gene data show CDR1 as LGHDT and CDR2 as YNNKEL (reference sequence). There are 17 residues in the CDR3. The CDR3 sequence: CASSQETPWDSTLRQYF.

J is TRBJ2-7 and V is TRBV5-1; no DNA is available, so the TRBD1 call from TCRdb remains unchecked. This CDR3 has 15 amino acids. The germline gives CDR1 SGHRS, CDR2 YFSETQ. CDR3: CASSYTGTGFAEQYF. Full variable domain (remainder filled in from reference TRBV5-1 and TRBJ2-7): KAGVTQTPRYLIKTRGQQVTLSCSPISGHRSVSWYQQTPGQGLQFLFEYFSETQRNKGNFPGRFSGRQFSNSRSEMNVSTLELGDSALYLCASSYTGTGFAEQYFGPGTRLTVT.

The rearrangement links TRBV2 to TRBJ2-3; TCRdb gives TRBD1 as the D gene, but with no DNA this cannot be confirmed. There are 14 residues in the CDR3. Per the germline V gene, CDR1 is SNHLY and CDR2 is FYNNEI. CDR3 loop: CASTTGADADTQYF.

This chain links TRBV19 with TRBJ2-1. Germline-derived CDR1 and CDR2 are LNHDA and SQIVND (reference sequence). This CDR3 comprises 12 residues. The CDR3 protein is CASSKTVNEQFF.

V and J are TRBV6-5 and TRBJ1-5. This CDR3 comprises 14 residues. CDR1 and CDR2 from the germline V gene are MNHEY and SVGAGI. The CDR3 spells CASILEGASQPQHF.

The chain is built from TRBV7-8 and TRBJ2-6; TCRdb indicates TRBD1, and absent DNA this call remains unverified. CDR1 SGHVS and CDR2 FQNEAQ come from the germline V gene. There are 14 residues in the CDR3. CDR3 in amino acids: CASSQGFGANVLTF.

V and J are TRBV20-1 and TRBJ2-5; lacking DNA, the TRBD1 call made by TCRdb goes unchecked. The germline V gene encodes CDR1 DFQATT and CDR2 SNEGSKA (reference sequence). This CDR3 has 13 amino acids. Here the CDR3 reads CSADQGARETQYF.

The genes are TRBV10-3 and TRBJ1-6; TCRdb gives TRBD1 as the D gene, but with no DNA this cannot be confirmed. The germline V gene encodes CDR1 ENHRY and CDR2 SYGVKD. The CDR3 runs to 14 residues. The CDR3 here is CAISDKGANSPLHF.

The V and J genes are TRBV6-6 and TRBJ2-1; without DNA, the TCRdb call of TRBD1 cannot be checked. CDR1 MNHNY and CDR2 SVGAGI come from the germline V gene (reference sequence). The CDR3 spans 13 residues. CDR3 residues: CASSYFGTEEQFF.